A selection of T cell receptor beta chains follows, all from one sample in a study of cytomegalovirus exposure and HLA in healthy donors. The assay was immunoSEQ multiplex PCR, and TCRdb's table has in-frame clones only and misses some. The sample contains some 340,000 clones, 87% of which appear only once. Sequenced input: PBMCs. These receptors all come from a woman under 40 in good health and CMV-seropositive. CDR3s include the opening cysteine and the closing phenylalanine or tryptophan. D genes are given only for firm matches. Clone size is shown for a subset of rows, as once, few, many or a class of expanded clone.

DNA | CDR3 | V | D | size | J
TGCAGCGCACACACAGGGGGCAACGGCTACACCTTC | CSAHTGGNGYTF | TRBV29-1 | TRBD1 | few | TRBJ1-2
TGCGCCAGCAGTGGGTTGGAAAACACCATATATTTT | CASSGLENTIYF | TRBV10-1 | . | once | TRBJ1-3
TGTGCCAGCAGCTTCGGGACAGCTGGCTACACCTTC | CASSFGTAGYTF | TRBV7-2 | TRBD1 | . | TRBJ1-2
TGTGCCTTCCCGGGATTCTATGGCTACACCTTC | CAFPGFYGYTF | TRBV30 | . | . | TRBJ1-2
TGTGCCAGCAGCTTAAGGCCATTTAGCTCTGGGGCCAACGTCCTGACTTTC | CASSLRPFSSGANVLTF | TRBV7-3 | . | . | TRBJ2-6
TGTGCCACCCCAGCGCGGGCAGGGTCGAATCAGCCCCAGCATTTT | CATPARAGSNQPQHF | TRBV28 | . | . | TRBJ1-5
TGTGCCAGCAGCTTAGATCAGAGCTCCTACAATGAGCAGTTCTTC | CASSLDQSSYNEQFF | TRBV11-2 | . | few | TRBJ2-1
TGCGCCAGCAGCTTGGGACAGAACCAAGAGACCCAGTACTTC | CASSLGQNQETQYF | TRBV5-1 | . | . | TRBJ2-5
TGTGCCAGCAGTTTGGGCAGAGACAATGAGCAGTTCTTC | CASSLGRDNEQFF | TRBV27 | . | once | TRBJ2-1
TGTGCCAGCAGGCGGAGGGGGAGCGAGCAGTACTTC | CASRRRGSEQYF | TRBV5-6 | . | once | TRBJ2-7
TGTGCCAGCAGCTTACAGGGGAGGATTAACTATGGCTACACCTTC | CASSLQGRINYGYTF | TRBV7-9 | . | . | TRBJ1-2
TGCGCCAGCAGTGACCCTGAGGGGGACGGGGATCAGCCCCAGCATTTT | CASSDPEGDGDQPQHF | TRBV10-1 | . | many | TRBJ1-5
TGTGCCAGCTCACCCAATCGACAGAAACTGTTTTTT | CASSPNRQKLFF | TRBV18 | . | few | TRBJ1-4
TGTGCCAGCAGTGGCGGCTCTGGGGCCAACGTCCTGACTTTC | CASSGGSGANVLTF | TRBV6-6 | . | . | TRBJ2-6
TGTGCCAGCAGGCGTACTCCGGAAGGAGGCGACACCATATATTTT | CASRRTPEGGDTIYF | TRBV27 | . | . | TRBJ1-3
TGCGCCAGCAGCCAAGATAAGGGGAGTAGGACTGAAGCTTTCTTT | CASSQDKGSRTEAFF | TRBV4-3 | . | . | TRBJ1-1
TGTGCCAGCAGCCCGCGAACAGGGGGCAGGAATGAGCAGTTCTTC | CASSPRTGGRNEQFF | TRBV5-4 | TRBD1 | . | TRBJ2-1
TGTGCCAGCAGCGTAGGGACTTGGGGAAAACTGTTTTTT | CASSVGTWGKLFF | TRBV9 | . | . | TRBJ1-4